This TCR beta chain emerged from a study of shared clonotypes between healthy human individuals. Overall study results and limits: Approximately 5.1% was the fraction of naive CD4 clonotypes found shared across four donors.

Only CD45RO-negative cells positively selected for CCR7 counted as naive CD8 cells, so terminally differentiated effector memory CD45RA+ cells were excluded. There are 16 residues in the CDR3. V lost 0 bases and J 2 bases, leaving 11 bases between the germline ends. Germline values: CDR1 SGHTA, CDR2 FQGNSA. Comments on this clone: Its specificity is not known.

At the deep level, the assay was run. The method was immunoSEQ multiplex PCR; TCRdb's version includes in-frame clones alone and lacks a portion of them. The sample contains about 2.2 million clones, over 85% of which appear only once. Sequencing was done on a sample of naive CD8+ T cells from PBMCs. This TCR was sampled from a man younger than 35 in good health. Some clones in this sample may be carry-over from other donors' samples. V and J are TRBV7-2 and TRBJ2-1; D is possibly TRBD1 (5 bases). The CDR3 sequence is CASSLAQGLTYNEQFF. The CDR3 DNA follows: TGTGCCAGCAGCTTAGCCCAGGGTCTTACCTACAATGAGCAGTTCTTC.